This passage covers 7 T cell receptor beta chains from one sample sequenced in a study of blood T cell repertoires in COVID-19. Using immunoSEQ multiplex PCR, the repertoire was profiled, and TCRdb retains in-frame clones only, with some absent. The table shows tens of thousands of clones, with about 82% occurring only once. Sample: peripheral blood. These receptor sequences come from a woman older than 75 with acute or convalescent COVID-19.

The chain links TRBV5-4 to TRBJ1-6, with TRBD1 matching over 7 bases. The germline V gene has CDR1 SGHNT and CDR2 YYREEE (reference sequence). J gave up 0 bases and V 1 base, and 7 bases lay outside the gene matches. This CDR3 region has 18 residues. CDR3 loop: CASSLNRQGLSYNSPLHF. The CDR3 region has the DNA TGTGCCAGCAGCTTGAATAGACAGGGCCTCTCCTATAATTCACCCCTCCACTTT.

The chain recombines TRBV2 with TRBJ1-2, with D perhaps matching TRBD1 (5 bases). CDR1 and CDR2 (germline): SNHLY, FYNNEI. CDR3 size: 14 residues. V dropped 1 base and J dropped 7 bases, with 13 bases sitting between them. The CDR3 is CASSEGTGLGGYTF. The CDR3 DNA is TGTGCCAGCAGTGAAGGAACAGGCCTGGGTGGCTACACCTTC.

The chain couples TRBV18 to TRBJ2-4, with 7 bases aligning to TRBD1. There are 13 residues in the CDR3. CDR1 KGHSH and CDR2 LQKENI come from the germline V gene. The V and J ends lost 2 bases and 5 bases, in that order; junction bases with no gene match: 0. The CDR3 DNA reads as TGTGCCAGCTCACCAGGACAGGAAAACATTCAGTACTTC. Translated: CASSPGQENIQYF. Complete variable domain (other parts from reference TRBV18 and TRBJ2-4): NAGVMQNPRHLVRRRGQEARLRCSPMKGHSHVYWYRQLPEEGLKFMVYLQKENIIDESGMPKERFSAEFPKEGPSILRIQQVVRGDSAAYFCASSPGQENIQYFGAGTRLSVL.

The V and J genes are TRBV9 and TRBJ1-6; D possibly corresponds to TRBD1 (5 bases). CDR3 length equals 16 residues. Germline values: CDR1 SGDLS, CDR2 YYNGEE. The V end was cut by 0 bases, the J end by 5 bases, with 12 bases between. Here the CDR3 DNA reads TGTGCCAGCAGCGTAGCAGGGCGAGGAGATAATTCACCCCTCCACTTT. Protein product: CASSVAGRGDNSPLHF.

The chain employs TRBV9 and TRBJ2-1; 16 nucleotides agree with TRBD2. Germline V lookup: CDR1 SGDLS, CDR2 YYNGEE. This CDR3 is built from 16 residues. Trimming took 3 bases from V and 7 from J; bases not matched to a gene: 4. In DNA form, the CDR3 reads TGTGCCAGCAGCGCGGGACTAGCGGGGGGGCGGAATGAGCAGTTCTTC. Amino acid sequence: CASSAGLAGGRNEQFF.

The V gene is TRBV18, the J gene TRBJ2-7, with TRBD2 matching 8 bases. The CDR3 contains 14 residues. The V and J ends lost 0 bases and 6 bases, in that order; junction bases with no gene match: 4. Per germline, CDR1 KGHSH and CDR2 LQKENI. The CDR3 loop is CASSPPGAGGEQYF. CDR3 sequence (DNA): TGTGCCAGCTCACCACCCGGTGCGGGGGGCGAGCAGTACTTC. Drawing the rest from reference TRBV18 and TRBJ2-7, the complete variable domain is NAGVMQNPRHLVRRRGQEARLRCSPMKGHSHVYWYRQLPEEGLKFMVYLQKENIIDESGMPKERFSAEFPKEGPSILRIQQVVRGDSAAYFCASSPPGAGGEQYFGPGTRLTVT.

The gene calls are TRBV10-2 and TRBJ2-7; no definite D call. Between the trimmed V and J ends, which lost 5 bases and 0 bases, there was a span of 5 bases. The CDR3 sequence is 12 residues long. Per germline, CDR1 WSHSY and CDR2 SAAADI. The CDR3 DNA follows: TGCGCCAGCAGTCCTAACTCCTACGAGCAGTACTTC. It encodes CASSPNSYEQYF.